The 24 T cell receptor beta chains presented below share a single source sample, sequenced in a study of cytomegalovirus exposure and HLA in healthy donors. The PCR used 60 Vbeta and 13 Jbeta primers. The protocol was immunoSEQ multiplex PCR, while the TCRdb copy is restricted to in-frame clones and leaves out a portion. Listed are about 160,000 clones; 1.3% falls within the top ten. The sample was PBMCs. Receptor source: a woman aged 55-70 years in good health and CMV-seronegative.

The chain recombines TRBV7-2 with TRBJ2-5, with unresolved D. Germline values: CDR1 SGHTA, CDR2 FQGNSA. V dropped 5 bases and J dropped 7 bases, with 11 bases sitting between them. The CDR3 totals 12 residues. CDR3 loop: CASSLPLGTQYF. The CDR3 DNA reads TGTGCCAGCAGCCTACCCCTAGGGACCCAGTACTTC.

This chain joins TRBV7-9 and TRBJ1-2; D call uncertain. The CDR3 runs 17 residues. The ends were cut back, 0 bases at V and 6 bases at J, with 20 bases in the middle. Per the germline V gene, CDR1 is SEHNR and CDR2 is FQNEAQ (reference sequence). The CDR3 here is CASSLAVGGLLGDGYTF. The DNA for the CDR3 is TGTGCCAGCAGCTTAGCCGTGGGTGGACTGCTTGGCGATGGCTACACCTTC.

The chain uses TRBV4-3 and TRBJ2-2, with D perhaps TRBD1 (6 bases). CDR3 length equals 18 residues. From germline, CDR1 is LGHNA and CDR2 YSLEER. V lost 0 bases and J lost 6, with 20 bases in between. Here the CDR3 reads CASSQETPGTIVSGELFF. In nucleotides, the CDR3 is TGCGCCAGCAGCCAAGAGACTCCCGGGACAATCGTTTCCGGGGAGCTGTTTTTT.

Of note for this clone: A junction end diverges from the germline sequence, so it may reflect a read error. The V and J genes are TRBV9 and TRBJ2-2; 7 positions agree with TRBD1. Germline CDR1 is SGDLS and CDR2 is YYNGEE. The CDR3 is 16 amino acids. Written as DNA, the CDR3 is TGTGCCAGCAGCCCACGGGACAGACAGAACACCGGGAAGCTGTTTTTT. It encodes CASSPRDRQNTGKLFF.

The chain combines TRBV7-2 with TRBJ2-5; D possibly corresponds to TRBD2 (5 bases). The CDR3 runs to 12 residues. Germline V CDR1 and CDR2: SGHTA, FQGNSA. V lost 0 bases and J lost 13, with 12 bases in between. The CDR3 spells CASSLALRAPYF. The CDR3 coding sequence is TGTGCCAGCAGCTTAGCGCTGAGGGCCCCGTACTTC.

The chain is built from TRBV5-1 and TRBJ1-5, with unresolved D. Deletions cut 4 bases from V and 9 bases from J, with 14 bases between. The CDR3 loop spans 13 amino acids. The germline V gene encodes CDR1 SGHRS and CDR2 YFSETQ. DNA of the CDR3: TGCGCCAGCAGCCACCAAGGTGAGGGGCCCCAGCATTTT. This encodes CASSHQGEGPQHF.

The V gene is TRBV19, the J gene TRBJ2-5, with 8 bases identical to TRBD1. V gave up 4 bases and J gave up 5 bases; unmatched junction bases: 12. This CDR3 is built from 16 residues. Germline lookup yields CDR1 LNHDA and CDR2 SQIVND (reference sequence). The CDR3 nucleotides are TGTGCCAGTAGTAGGGGACAGGCATCTGGTGTTGAGACCCAGTACTTC. It encodes CASSRGQASGVETQYF.

DNA of the CDR3: TGTGCCAGCAGCTTAGGAGGGCCGGGGGTGGATACGCAGTATTTT. The encoded protein is CASSLGGPGVDTQYF. The V gene is TRBV7-3, the J gene TRBJ2-3; the D gene is possibly TRBD2 (6 bases). Germline lookup yields CDR1 SGHTA and CDR2 FQGTGA. CDR3 length equals 15 residues. Trimming pared 2 bases from V and 6 bases from J, leaving 15 bases between.

The chain links TRBV5-1 to TRBJ2-1; no clear D. V was shortened by 3 bases and J by 3 bases, with 10 bases between the two germline ends. In germline, CDR1 is SGHRS, CDR2 YFSETQ. This CDR3 region has 14 residues. CDR3 region: CASSSNSGYNEQFF. In nucleotides, the CDR3 is TGCGCCAGCAGCTCCAATTCAGGCTACAATGAGCAGTTCTTC. Based on the CDR3 plus reference TRBV5-1 and TRBJ2-1, the full variable domain is KAGVTQTPRYLIKTRGQQVTLSCSPISGHRSVSWYQQTPGQGLQFLFEYFSETQRNKGNFPGRFSGRQFSNSRSEMNVSTLELGDSALYLCASSSNSGYNEQFFGPGTRLTVL.

The CDR3 DNA follows: TGCGCCAGCAGCCAAAAAGACAGGACTCTCTACACCGGGGAGCTGTTTTTT. It yields the protein CASSQKDRTLYTGELFF. V gene TRBV4-3 combines with J gene TRBJ2-2, with a tentative D call TRBD1 (6 bases). Trimming left V 2 bases short and J 3 bases short, with 16 bases between. The CDR3 has 17 residues. Germline loops: CDR1 LGHNA, CDR2 YSLEER.

The chain employs TRBV4-1 and TRBJ2-7; TRBD2 matches 11 bases. V lost 4 bases to trimming and J lost 3 bases; unmatched junction nucleotides: 8. Germline values: CDR1 MGHRA, CDR2 YSYEKL. The CDR3 consists of 16 residues. The CDR3 here is CASSPDGTSGDYEQYF. In DNA form, the CDR3 reads TGCGCCAGCAGCCCGGATGGGACTAGCGGTGACTACGAGCAGTACTTC.

The rearrangement joins TRBV19 to TRBJ1-1, with D uncertain. There are 13 residues in the CDR3. Germline V gene data show CDR1 as LNHDA and CDR2 as SQIVND (reference sequence). The V and J ends lost 4 bases and 1 base respectively, with 7 bases between them. CDR3 sequence: CASSTNRNTEAFF. The CDR3, as DNA: TGTGCCAGTAGTACCAACAGGAACACTGAAGCTTTCTTT.

This chain uses TRBV7-2 with TRBJ2-3, with a possible D match to TRBD2 (6 bases). Germline loops: CDR1 SGHTA, CDR2 FQGNSA. Trimming shortened V by 5 bases and J by 0 bases, and 15 bases separated the two germline ends. This CDR3 spans 16 amino acids. CDR3 protein: CASSPRAGTSTDTQYF. DNA for the CDR3: TGTGCCAGCAGCCCCCGCGCGGGGACTAGCACAGATACGCAGTATTTT. Full variable domain (remainder filled in from reference TRBV7-2 and TRBJ2-3): GAGVSQSPSNKVTEKGKDVELRCDPISGHTALYWYRQSLGQGLEFLIYFQGNSAPDKSGLPSDRFSAERTGGSVSTLTIQRTQQEDSAVYLCASSPRAGTSTDTQYFGPGTRLTVL.

The chain joins TRBV29-1 to TRBJ2-1; 7 nucleotides line up with TRBD2. The CDR3 contains 13 residues. The germline V gene has CDR1 SQVTM and CDR2 ANQGSEA. The ends lost 7 bases at V and 4 bases at J; junction bases unmatched: 7. The CDR3 nucleotides are TGCAGCGAGCGGGGAGTAAGTTACAATGAGCAGTTCTTC. Protein product: CSERGVSYNEQFF.

V and J are TRBV6-6 and TRBJ1-2; 7 bases map to TRBD1. Germline V CDR1 and CDR2: MNHNY, SVGAGI (reference sequence). The CDR3 is 11 amino acids. J lost 5 bases, V lost 6 bases, and 0 bases had no gene match. The chain's CDR3 is CASRQGYGYTF. Here the CDR3 DNA reads TGTGCCAGCAGACAGGGGTATGGCTACACCTTC.

The chain joins TRBV9 to TRBJ1-1; tentative D call: TRBD1 (6 bases). V was clipped by 4 bases and J by 0 bases, with 10 bases between them. This CDR3 has 14 residues. Germline V CDR1 and CDR2: SGDLS, YYNGEE. CDR3 DNA sequence: TGTGCCAGCAGCAAGACAGGCCTGAACACTGAAGCTTTCTTT. Translation: CASSKTGLNTEAFF.

The V call is TRBV10-3, the J call TRBJ1-1; D is ambiguous. Germline-derived CDR1 and CDR2 are ENHRY and SYGVKD. The CDR3 covers 11 residues. V gave up 5 bases and J gave up 6 bases, with 7 bases separating them. The CDR3 region has the DNA TGTGCCATCAGTCAGGCCTCTGAAGCTTTCTTT. This codes for CAISQASEAFF.

The gene calls are TRBV6-5 and TRBJ2-5; 7 positions match TRBD2. V was clipped by 8 bases and J by 4 bases; unmatched bases: 7. Germline CDR1 and CDR2: MNHEY and SVGAGI. The CDR3 loop spans 13 amino acids. In DNA form, the CDR3 reads TGTGCCAGCCGGATTACGGGGGGAGAGACCCAGTACTTC. Amino acids: CASRITGGETQYF.

V usage is TRBV21-1 and J usage is TRBJ2-5; the tabulated D call, TRBD1, remains unverified against the DNA. TRBV21-1 is termed a pseudogene. The CDR3 runs 16 residues. This CDR3 reads CASSLSRVRSGETQYF. DNA for the CDR3: TGTGCCAGCAGCCTCTCCAGGGTCCGGAGTGGAGAGACCCAGTACTTC.

The chain carries TRBV9 and TRBJ2-3, with D hard to call. V lost 4 bases, J lost 2 bases, and 11 bases lay in between. The V gene's germline CDR1 is SGDLS and CDR2 YYNGEE. The CDR3 consists of 14 residues. CDR3 sequence: CASSFTPNTDTQYF. DNA of the CDR3: TGTGCCAGCAGCTTTACACCCAACACAGATACGCAGTATTTT.

The chain uses TRBV6-1 and TRBJ1-5, with a tentative D call TRBD1 (6 bases). The germline V gene has CDR1 MNHNS and CDR2 SASEGT. The CDR3 runs to 15 residues. Trimming cost V 6 bases and J 2 bases, with 14 bases left between them. In nucleotides, the CDR3 is TGTGCCAGCAGCGAGATTAACAGGGGCAATCAGCCCCAGCATTTT. Protein product: CASSEINRGNQPQHF.

The chain joins TRBV6-1 to TRBJ2-2; weak D call: TRBD2 (6 bases). CDR3 length: 15 residues. The V end was cut by 8 bases, the J end by 0 bases, with 13 bases between. Germline assignment: CDR1 MNHNS and CDR2 SASEGT. The chain's CDR3 is CASLFSSANTGELFF. The CDR3 DNA reads as TGTGCCAGCCTGTTTTCTAGCGCGAACACCGGGGAGCTGTTTTTT.

This chain connects TRBV10-1 to TRBJ2-5, with 9 bases identical to TRBD2. This CDR3 region has 15 residues. J was trimmed by 2 bases and V by 0 bases; bases with no gene match: 1. Germline V gene lookup returns CDR1 WNHNN and CDR2 SYGVQD (reference sequence). DNA of the CDR3: TGCGCCAGCAGTGAGTCTAGCGGGGGTCAAGAGACCCAGTACTTC. It specifies CASSESSGGQETQYF.

The gene calls are TRBV29-1 and TRBJ2-5, with 11 bases aligning to TRBD2. Germline CDR1 reads SQVTM; CDR2 reads ANQGSEA. CDR3 size: 14 residues. The junction had 2 bases not matched to a gene; V was cut back by 3 bases and J by 2 bases. CDR3 protein: CSVDLAGGQETQYF. The CDR3 coding sequence is TGCAGCGTTGACCTAGCGGGGGGACAAGAGACCCAGTACTTC.